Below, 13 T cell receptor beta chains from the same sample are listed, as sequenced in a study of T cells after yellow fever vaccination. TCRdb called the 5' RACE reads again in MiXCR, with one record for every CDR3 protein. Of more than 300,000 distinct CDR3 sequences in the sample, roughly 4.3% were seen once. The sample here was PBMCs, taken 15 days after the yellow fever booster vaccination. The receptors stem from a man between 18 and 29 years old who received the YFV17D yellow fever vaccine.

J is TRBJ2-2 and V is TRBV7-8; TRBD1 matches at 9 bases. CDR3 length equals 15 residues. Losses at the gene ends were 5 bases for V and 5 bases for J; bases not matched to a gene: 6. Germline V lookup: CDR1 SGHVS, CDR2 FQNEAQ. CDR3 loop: CASSPPGQGTGELFF. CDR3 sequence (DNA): TGTGCCAGCAGCCCACCGGGACAGGGTACCGGGGAGCTGTTTTTT.

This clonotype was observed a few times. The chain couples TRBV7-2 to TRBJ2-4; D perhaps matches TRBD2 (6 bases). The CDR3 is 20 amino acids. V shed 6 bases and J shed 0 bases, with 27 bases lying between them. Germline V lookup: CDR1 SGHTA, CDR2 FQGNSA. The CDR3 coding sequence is TGTGCCAGCAGTGAAGTGGGCGGGGAACTCATAACTTCAGCCAAAAACATTCAGTACTTC. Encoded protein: CASSEVGGELITSAKNIQYF.

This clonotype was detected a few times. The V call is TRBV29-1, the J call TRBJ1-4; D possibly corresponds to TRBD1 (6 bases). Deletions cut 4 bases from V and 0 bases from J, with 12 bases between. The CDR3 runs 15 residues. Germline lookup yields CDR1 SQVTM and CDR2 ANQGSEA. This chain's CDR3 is CSVGQGPATNEKLFF. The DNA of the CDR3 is TGCAGCGTTGGGCAGGGGCCTGCAACTAATGAAAAACTGTTTTTT.

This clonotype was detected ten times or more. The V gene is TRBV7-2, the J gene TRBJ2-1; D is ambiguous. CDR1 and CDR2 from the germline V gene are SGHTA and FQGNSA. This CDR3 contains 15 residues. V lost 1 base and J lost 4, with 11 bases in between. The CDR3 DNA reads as TGTGCCAGCAGCTTAGTCGCCACGGCTTACAATGAGCAGTTCTTC. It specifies CASSLVATAYNEQFF.

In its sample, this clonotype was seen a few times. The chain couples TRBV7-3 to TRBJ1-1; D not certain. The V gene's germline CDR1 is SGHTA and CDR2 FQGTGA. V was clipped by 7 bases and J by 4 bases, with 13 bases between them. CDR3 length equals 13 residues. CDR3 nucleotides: TGTGCCAGCACCTCCGCGGCGGGCACTGAAGCTTTCTTT. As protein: CASTSAAGTEAFF.

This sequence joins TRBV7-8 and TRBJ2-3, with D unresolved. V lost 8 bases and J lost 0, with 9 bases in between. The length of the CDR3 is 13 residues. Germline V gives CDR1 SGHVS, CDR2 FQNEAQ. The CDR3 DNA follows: TGTGCCAGCGACTTATATAGCACAGATACGCAGTATTTT. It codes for CASDLYSTDTQYF.

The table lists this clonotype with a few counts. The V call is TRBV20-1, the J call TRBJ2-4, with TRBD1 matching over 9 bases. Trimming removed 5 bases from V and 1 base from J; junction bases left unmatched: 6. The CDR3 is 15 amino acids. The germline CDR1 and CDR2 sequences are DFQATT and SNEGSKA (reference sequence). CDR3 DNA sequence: TGCAGTGCTCACCGGGACAGGGATGCCAAAAACATTCAGTACTTC. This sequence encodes CSAHRDRDAKNIQYF.

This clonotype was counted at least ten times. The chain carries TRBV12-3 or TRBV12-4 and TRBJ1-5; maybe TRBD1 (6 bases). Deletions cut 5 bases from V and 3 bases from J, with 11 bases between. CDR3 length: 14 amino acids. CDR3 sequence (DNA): TGTGCCAGCAGTCGGGACACCAACAATCAGCCCCAGCATTTT. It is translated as CASSRDTNNQPQHF.

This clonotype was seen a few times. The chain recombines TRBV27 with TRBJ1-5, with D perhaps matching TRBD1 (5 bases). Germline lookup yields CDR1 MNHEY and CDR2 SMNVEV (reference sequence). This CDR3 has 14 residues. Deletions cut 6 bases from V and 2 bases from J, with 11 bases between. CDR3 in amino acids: CASRLGGGNQPQHF. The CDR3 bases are TGTGCCAGCAGACTAGGAGGGGGCAATCAGCCCCAGCATTTT.

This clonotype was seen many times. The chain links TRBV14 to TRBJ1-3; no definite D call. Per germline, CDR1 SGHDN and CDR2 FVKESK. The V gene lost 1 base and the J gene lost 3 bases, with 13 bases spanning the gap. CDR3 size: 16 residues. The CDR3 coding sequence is TGTGCCAGCAGCCAAGTGTCGTTACACTATGGAAACACCATATATTTT. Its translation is CASSQVSLHYGNTIYF.

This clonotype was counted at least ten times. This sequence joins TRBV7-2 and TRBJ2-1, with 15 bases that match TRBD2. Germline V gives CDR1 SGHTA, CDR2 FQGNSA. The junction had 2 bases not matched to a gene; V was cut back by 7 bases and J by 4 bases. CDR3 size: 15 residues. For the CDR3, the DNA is TGTGCCAGCAAGGGACTAGCGGGGGGTTACAATGAGCAGTTCTTC. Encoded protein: CASKGLAGGYNEQFF.

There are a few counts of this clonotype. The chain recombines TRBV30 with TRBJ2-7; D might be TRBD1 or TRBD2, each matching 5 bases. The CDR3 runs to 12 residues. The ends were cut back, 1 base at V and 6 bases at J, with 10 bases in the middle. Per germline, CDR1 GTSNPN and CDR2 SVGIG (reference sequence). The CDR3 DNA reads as TGTGCCTGGAGTGGGGGGATCGGCGAGCAGTACTTC. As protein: CAWSGGIGEQYF. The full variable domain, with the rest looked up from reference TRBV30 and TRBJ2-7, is SQTIHQWPATLVQPVGSPLSLECTVEGTSNPNLYWYRQAAGRGLQLLFYSVGIGQISSEVPQNLSASRPQDRQFILSSKKLLLSDSGFYLCAWSGGIGEQYFGPGTRLTVT.

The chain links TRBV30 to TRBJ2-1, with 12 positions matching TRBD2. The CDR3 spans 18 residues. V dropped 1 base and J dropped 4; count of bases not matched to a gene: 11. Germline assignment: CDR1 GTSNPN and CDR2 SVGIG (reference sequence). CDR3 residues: CAWSGGASGGVGYNEQFF. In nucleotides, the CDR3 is TGTGCCTGGAGTGGAGGGGCTAGCGGGGGGGTAGGATACAATGAGCAGTTCTTC.